Presented here are 8 T cell receptor beta chains from one specimen sequenced in a study of cytomegalovirus exposure and HLA in healthy donors. PCR primers comprised 60 Vbeta and 13 Jbeta primers. Method: immunoSEQ multiplex PCR; TCRdb's copy keeps in-frame clones and lacks some. The sample has approximately 160,000 clones, 60% to 80% seen once; the top ten hold about 0.66%. The sequencing sample was made of PBMCs. These receptors were collected from a male donor in good health and CMV-seronegative.

The chain has TRBV29-1 and TRBJ1-5; D not resolved. Trimming removed 6 bases at V and 4 bases at J, with 16 bases between. CDR3 length equals 14 residues. In germline, CDR1 is SQVTM, CDR2 ANQGSEA. The CDR3 DNA is TGCAGCGTCCGGACGGAGGAAGGTAATCAGCCCCAGCATTTT. It codes for CSVRTEEGNQPQHF. The whole variable domain, remainder taken from reference TRBV29-1 and TRBJ1-5, is SAVISQKPSRDICQRGTSLTIQCQVDSQVTMMFWYRQQPGQSLTLIATANQGSEATYESGFVIDKFPISRPNLTFSTLTVSNMSPEDSSIYLCSVRTEEGNQPQHFGDGTRLSIL.

This clone was counted a few times. This rearrangement joins TRBV6-1 to TRBJ1-2, with D unresolved. The germline V and J ends were trimmed by 4 bases and 2 bases, with 8 bases remaining between them. The CDR3 sequence is 13 residues long. CDR1 and CDR2 from the germline V gene are MNHNS and SASEGT. The CDR3 region has the DNA TGTGCCAGCAGTGTTGCAGAAAACTATGGCTACACCTTC. Protein: CASSVAENYGYTF.

This chain uses TRBV7-3 with TRBJ1-2; the D is unclear. Germline V gives CDR1 SGHTA, CDR2 FQGTGA. V lost 0 bases, J lost 7 bases, and 9 bases lay in between. The CDR3 covers 13 residues. The CDR3 reads CASSLTGLGGYTF. The CDR3 DNA is TGTGCCAGCAGCTTAACCGGGTTGGGTGGCTACACCTTC.

The chain recombines TRBV5-1 with TRBJ2-7; TRBD1 agrees at 8 bases. The V gene end was trimmed by 3 bases and the J gene end by 3 bases; junction bases not matched to a gene: 5. There are 14 residues in the CDR3. Germline loops: CDR1 SGHRS, CDR2 YFSETQ. The CDR3 protein is CASSSGQGGYEQYF. DNA of the CDR3: TGCGCCAGCAGCTCCGGACAGGGTGGCTACGAGCAGTACTTC.

V gene TRBV6-5 combines with J gene TRBJ1-5; 8 bases line up with TRBD1. J gave up 7 bases and V 5 bases, and 7 bases lay outside the gene matches. The CDR3 contains 14 residues. Germline loops: CDR1 MNHEY, CDR2 SVGAGI. The CDR3 DNA reads as TGTGCCAGCAGTCAGACAGGGGATTGGCAGCCCCAGCATTTT. This translates into CASSQTGDWQPQHF.

To note about this clone: This sample includes further DNA sequences coding for the same CDR3. The rearrangement links TRBV18 to TRBJ1-4, with D possibly matching TRBD1 (6 bases). Germline CDR1 and CDR2: KGHSH and LQKENI. The CDR3 sequence is 13 residues long. With 6 bases removed from V and 5 bases from J, the gap between germline ends came to 10 bases. The CDR3 region is CASSRDKNEKLFF. The DNA for the CDR3 is TGTGCCAGCTCCCGGGACAAAAATGAAAAACTGTTTTTT.

As regards this clone: Within the sample, other DNA sequences also encode this same CDR3. The chain joins TRBV15 to TRBJ2-5, with TRBD1 identical over 8 bases. Germline V gene data show CDR1 as LNHNV and CDR2 as YYDKDF (reference sequence). V lost 3 bases and J lost 5; bases outside the gene matches: 11. The CDR3 is 16 amino acids. As DNA, the CDR3 is TGTGCCACCAGCAGCCAGGAGGGACAGGATTGGGAGACCCAGTACTTC. This encodes CATSSQEGQDWETQYF.

The chain carries TRBV5-1 and TRBJ2-1; TRBD2 agrees at 7 bases. The CDR3 extends over 15 amino acids. Germline CDR1 reads SGHRS; CDR2 reads YFSETQ. The V segment lost 3 bases and the J segment 4 bases; nucleotides outside the gene matches: 7. The CDR3 protein is CASSSAASGYNEQFF. CDR3 DNA: TGCGCCAGCAGCTCCGCGGCTAGCGGTTACAATGAGCAGTTCTTC.